This paragraph covers one T cell receptor (beta chain) sequence. PCR was performed a second time for roughly 7 to 11 cycles using a sample-barcoded 5' primer and a J-beta primer mix. In TCRdb, the 5' RACE reads were re-called with MiXCR into one record per CDR3 protein. Of 1.5 million to 1.8 million distinct CDR3 sequences in the sample, under 55% were seen once. V was pared by 2 bases and J by 5 bases, with 6 bases of the junction left unmatched. Germline V gives CDR1 MNHEY, CDR2 SVGAGI. The CDR3 sequence is 15 residues long. This sample was included in a study of blood T cells in healthy people across ages. Each individual donor underwent a draw of roughly 10 milliliters of peripheral blood.

V usage is TRBV6-5 and J usage is TRBJ2-1; 7 nucleotides agree with TRBD2. This TCR came from a woman between 18 and 30 years old in good health. The sample was blood. CDR3 nucleotides: TGTGCCAGCAGTTACGAAGCGGGGACGAACAATGAGCAGTTCTTC. It yields the protein CASSYEAGTNNEQFF.